This record covers a single TCR beta chain. Its cognate antigen has yet to be identified. Base qualities are not at hand, and no much larger clone is one base apart. Sequences MNHNS (CDR1) and SASEGT (CDR2) are obtained from the germline V gene. Taken from cysteine to phenylalanine, the CDR3 has 14 residues. Of the read, only the CDR3 DNA is kept; its 42 bases are in frame from base 1. V and J lose 2 bases and 4 bases, and a span of 11 bases separates them. This entry comes from a study of shared clonotypes between healthy human individuals (dated by TCRdb to 2018 to 2021). With regard to the full study: The cohort included three men and a couple of women between 18 and 49 years of age. To increase sequencing depth and limit assay-specific biases, TCR repertoire library preparation and sequencing were carried out by different laboratories using diverse techniques. To estimate repertoire size and how much clonotype sharing occurs between individuals, the study deeply sequenced the blood TCR repertoires of five healthy adults. Leukapheresis yielded between about 0.85 and 9 billion PBMCs per donor. For each donor, three plates each were used for CD4 naive and CD4 memory, two plates were used for CD8 naive, and one plate was used for CD8 memory.

Donors were healthy HIV-negative adults with no recently reported acute infections or vaccinations. All donors were Caucasian adults living in Nashville, Tennessee, USA. CD4+ T cells were enriched through magnetic negative selection, after which naive cells were positively selected on CD45RA and the remaining negative fraction served as the memory subset. Blood was collected by leukapheresis, and PBMCs were isolated by Ficoll-Histopaque density gradient centrifugation and then cryopreserved in liquid nitrogen vapor phase. Analytical flow cytometry was used to check the purity and quantity of every magnetically sorted T cell population. From each sorted fraction, genomic DNA was isolated and quantified by UV absorbance on a Nanodrop 2000c. TCR CDR3 regions were amplified from genomic DNA by multiplex PCR using the deep immunoSEQ assay. Extracted genomic DNA from each cell subset was spread evenly across all wells of several immunoSEQ 96-well plates, with each plate serving as a replicate. Each replicate PCR for sorted subsets received about 200 ng genomic DNA, equal to about 29,000 T cell genomes. Purified libraries were measured with a Qubit 3.0 fluorometer, size-checked on a Bioanalyzer 2100, and measured again with the KAPA Library Quantification kit. A separate single-read 150-cycle Illumina NextSeq 550 flow cell was used to sequence each immunoSEQ 96-well plate. From the authors' description of their analysis: The immunoSEQ output contained only junctional sequences without quality scores, so filtering could not match that applied to full-length reads. To assign V/J genes and CDR3, sequences were annotated against IMGT germline references using PyIR, a Python wrapper for IgBLAST v1.9. Any read was removed if the V/J assignment was weak (E-value above 1e-6), the CDR3 was missing, or the read contained stop codons, out-of-frame junctions, or ambiguous translated residues. V3J clonotypes were defined as sequences sharing the same inferred V gene, J gene, and CDR3 amino acid sequence. Percentage overlap between repertoires was computed as shared unique clonotypes divided by the size of the smaller repertoire. Richness of each repertoire was evaluated using RTK rarefaction, the Chao1 estimator, and Recon v2.1 estimates of unobserved clonotypes. For all TCRbeta clonotypes obtained by the gDNA method from four donors, generation probabilities were computed with OLGA. The table was pulled from immuneACCESS by TCRdb, which kept in-frame rearrangements only. Such tables lose some clones; where checked, under half of the loss comes from unresolved V genes, and the rest has no known cause. The V and J calls and clone size are taken from that table; D and trimming were inferred from the DNA. The sample table records about 990,000 clones; around 78% of these occur just once. Jointly, the top ten make up around 0.61% of the sample.

The full study reports these points: Sharing across a few donors was observed for about 5% of naive CD4, over 3% of naive CD8, 2.3% of memory CD4, and about 0.38% of memory CD8 clonotypes. Because the study included a small number of donors, the genetic and exposure-history diversity represented was limited. Only blood was sampled, and tissue TCR repertoires likely differ from those in blood. Pairwise subsampling indicated that sequencing depth was expected to affect the degree of clonotype sharing among donors. Higher generation probabilities were observed for clonotypes shared by all four sorted-subset donors than for non-shared clonotypes. Even with the large sequencing depth, rarefaction of the sorted-subset datasets indicated that sequencing was incomplete. Naive subsets generally had larger estimated clonotype richness than memory subsets did.

Sequenced input: memory CD4+ T cells from PBMCs. This specimen's cell subset or site label, per the study, means: CD45RA-negative fraction. The receptor was derived from a man between 18 and 35 years old in good health. Some clones in this sample may be carry-over from other donors' samples. Recombination connected TRBV6-1 to TRBJ1-2; no D gene can be assigned with confidence. The CDR3 corresponds to CASSESPSSYGYTF. The sequence in DNA is TGTGCCAGCAGTGAATCCCCATCCTCCTATGGCTACACCTTC.